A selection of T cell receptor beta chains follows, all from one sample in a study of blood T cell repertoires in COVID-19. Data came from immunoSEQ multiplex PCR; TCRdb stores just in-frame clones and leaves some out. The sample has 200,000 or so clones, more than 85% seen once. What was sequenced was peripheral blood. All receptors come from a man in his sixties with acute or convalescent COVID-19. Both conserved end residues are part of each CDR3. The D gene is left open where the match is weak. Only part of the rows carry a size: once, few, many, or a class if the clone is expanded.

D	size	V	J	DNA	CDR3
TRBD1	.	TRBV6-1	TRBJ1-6	TGTGCCAGCAGTGAAGCCGGGACAGCCTATTCACCCCTCCACTTT	CASSEAGTAYSPLHF
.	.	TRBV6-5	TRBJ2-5	TGTGCCAGCAGGATGGACCCGGGGTACCAAGAGACCCAGTACTTC	CASRMDPGYQETQYF
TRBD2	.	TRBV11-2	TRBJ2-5	TGTGCCAGCAGCCCCCGGACTAGCGGACTCCAAGAGACCCAGTACTTC	CASSPRTSGLQETQYF
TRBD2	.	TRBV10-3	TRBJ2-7	TGTGCCACTGGGGGGGGTCCCGTCTCCTACGAGCAGTACTTC	CATGGGPVSYEQYF
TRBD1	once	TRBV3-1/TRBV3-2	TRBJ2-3	TGTGCCAGCAGCCAAGATCGGGACAGGGGCCGCCGGACAGATACGCAGTATTTT	CASSQDRDRGRRTDTQYF
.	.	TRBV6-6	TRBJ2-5	TGTGCCAGCAGTTATAGCGGAAATAGCCAAGAGACCCAGTACTTC	CASSYSGNSQETQYF
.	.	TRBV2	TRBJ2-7	TGTGCCAGCAGCCCCCAGGCCCTTGGAGAGCAGTACTTC	CASSPQALGEQYF
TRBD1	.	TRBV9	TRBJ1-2	TGTGCCAGCAGCGTAACTATAAGCCAGGGGGCTTGGGGCTACACCTTC	CASSVTISQGAWGYTF
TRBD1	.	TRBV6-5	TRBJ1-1	TGTGCCAGCAGGATGGGACAGGGAGGGACTGAAGCTTTCTTT	CASRMGQGGTEAFF
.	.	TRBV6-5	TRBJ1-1	TGTGCCAGCAGTTACGGGGGGACTGAAGCTTTCTTT	CASSYGGTEAFF
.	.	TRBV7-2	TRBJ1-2	TGTGCCAGCAGCTTAGTGGACACAATAAGAGGCTACACCTTC	CASSLVDTIRGYTF
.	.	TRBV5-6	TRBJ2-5	TGTGCCAGCAACTTCCGCAGGGTGTACGAAGAGACCCAGTACTTC	CASNFRRVYEETQYF
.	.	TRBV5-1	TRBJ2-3	TGCGCCAGCAGCCTGCAGGGTACAGATACGCAGTATTTT	CASSLQGTDTQYF
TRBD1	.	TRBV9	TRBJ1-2	TGTGCCAGCAGCCCTCCCCCCGGGGGGGACAGAAGCCTCTATGGCTACACCTTC	CASSPPPGGDRSLYGYTF
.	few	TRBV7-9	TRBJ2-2	TGTGCCAGCACGCGGGGAAGTCCCGGGGAGCTGTTTTTT	CASTRGSPGELFF
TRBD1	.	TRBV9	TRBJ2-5	TGTGCCAGCAGCTTGGGACAGGGGGCGGGGGAGACCCAGTACTTC	CASSLGQGAGETQYF
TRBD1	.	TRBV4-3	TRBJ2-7	TGCGCCAGCAGCCAAGATCAGGGGACAGGGGGCTACGAGCAGTACTTC	CASSQDQGTGGYEQYF
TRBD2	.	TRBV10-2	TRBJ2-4	TGCGCCAGCAGTGACGCCAGCGGGGGGGCCTCGGCCAAAAACATTCAGTACTTC	CASSDASGGASAKNIQYF
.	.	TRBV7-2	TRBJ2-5	TGTGCCAGCAGCTTAGGCCCCACTGAAGAGACCCAGTACTTC	CASSLGPTEETQYF
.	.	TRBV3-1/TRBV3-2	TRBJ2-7	TGTGCCAGCAGCCAAGTGGGAGGCAGAACCTACGAGCAGTACTTC	CASSQVGGRTYEQYF
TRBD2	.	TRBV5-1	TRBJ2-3	TGCGCCAGCAGGGAAAGTAGCGGGGGAGTCACAGATACGCAGTATTTT	CASRESSGGVTDTQYF
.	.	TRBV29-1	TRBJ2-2	TGCAGCGTTGTGCCCGGAGCCGGGGAGCTGTTTTTT	CSVVPGAGELFF
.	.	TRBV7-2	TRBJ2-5	TGTGCCAGCAGCTTGACAAGTCTTGAAGAGACCCAGTACTTC	CASSLTSLEETQYF
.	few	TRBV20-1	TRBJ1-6	TGCAGTGCTAGTTTGGGGGGATTTAATTCACCCCTCCACTTT	CSASLGGFNSPLHF
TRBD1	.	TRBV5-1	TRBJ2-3	TGCGCCAGCAGCTTTTGGCAGGGGGCCTCAGATACGCAGTATTTT	CASSFWQGASDTQYF
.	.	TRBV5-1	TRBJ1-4	TGCGCCAGCAGCTTGGGAGGGAAGACTAATGAAAAACTGTTTTTT	CASSLGGKTNEKLFF
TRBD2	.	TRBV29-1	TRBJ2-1	TGCAGCGTTCTACCCGGTAGCGGGGGGGGTGGGCAGCAGTTCTTC	CSVLPGSGGGGQQFF
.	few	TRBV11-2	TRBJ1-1	TGTGCCAGCAGCTCGATGAGGGTGAGCACTGAAGCTTTCTTT	CASSSMRVSTEAFF
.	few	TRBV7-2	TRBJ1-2	TGTGCCAGCAGCCGGGAGTCAGTTAGCTATGGCTACACCTTC	CASSRESVSYGYTF
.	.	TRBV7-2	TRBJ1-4	TGTGCCAGCAGCTTCCAACAGGGTACTAATGAAAAACTGTTTTTT	CASSFQQGTNEKLFF
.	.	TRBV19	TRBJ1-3	TGTGCCAGTAGTATCGGCGGGGGCTCTGGAAACACCATATATTTT	CASSIGGGSGNTIYF